This TCR beta chain appears in the sequencing data of a study of blood T cells in healthy people across ages. This clonotype was seen a few times. Antigen: not known. A sample-barcoded 5' primer and a J-beta primer mix were used in a second PCR of about 6 to 12 cycles. Each CDR3 protein is one row after TCRdb ran MiXCR on the 5' RACE reads. The sample comprises 540,000 or so distinct CDR3 sequences, approximately 25% of which are singletons, and around 10% rests with the top ten. This CDR3 has 17 residues. V dropped 1 base and J dropped 9; count of bases not matched to a gene: 14. CDR1 SEHNR and CDR2 FQNEAQ come from the germline V gene (reference sequence). Study-wide findings and caveats: Per million T cells, TCR beta diversity dropped about linearly as age rose.

Donors were systemically healthy Caucasian individuals from Russia aged roughly 6 to 100 years. This sample was also put to use in a study of T cells of mothers and their children. Per that paper: Sample barcodes and 2-4 random nucleotides were added by the M1S primer of the second PCR. Related mother-child pairs showed slightly higher but non-significant overlap than unrelated pairs.

The sequenced sample consisted of blood. This TCR came from a boy aged 10-17 years in good health. V is TRBV7-9 and J is TRBJ2-3; 9 positions match TRBD2. CDR3 nucleotide sequence: TGTGCCAGCAGCTTAGGAGTCGGGACTAGCCCGGGACTCACGCAGTATTTT. This gives the protein CASSLGVGTSPGLTQYF.